This T cell receptor beta chain was documented in a study of T cell responses to AZD1222 COVID-19 vaccine (dated by TCRdb to the early 2020s). Broadly, across the study: AZD1222 recipients given second doses at about 4 weeks or at about 12 weeks were pooled, since spike-specific TCR depth and breadth were not found to differ between the two schedules. TCR sequencing covered fewer than 250 trial participants: 200 to 220 given two doses of AZD1222 and 26 given two doses of MenACWY control vaccine. Trial participants were enrolled into age subgroups of 18-55, 56-69 and 70-plus years, which contained about 150, 27 and 61 TCR-sequenced participants, respectively. Findings and caveats that apply to the study as a whole: Spike-specific TCR breadth and depth rose significantly after two AZD1222 doses compared with day 0 and with MenACWY recipients. Participants were mostly white British and included more females than males, and it was suggested by the authors that clonal diversity may have been underestimated. Only six AZD1222 recipients were SARS-CoV-2 seropositive at baseline, limiting conclusions about previously exposed vaccinees. CD4 TCRs associated with the vaccine covered the entire spike protein, and the dominant responses were in regions 160-218 and 743-854. Because no samples from the day 14 peak response were available, repertoires could be characterized only after the peak T cell response. Nearly half of unique spike-specific TCRs reportedly recognized epitopes outside regions mutated in the B.1.351 and B.1.1.7 variants. In the small 56-69-year group, the increase in depth fell short of significance, most likely because of low power.

V was cut back by 0 bases and J by 3 bases, leaving a gap of 6 bases between them. From its cysteine to its phenylalanine, the CDR3 spans 14 amino acids. Only the CDR3 portion is preserved as DNA: 42 bases, with reading frame beginning at the first base. From the germline V gene, CDR1 is LGHNA and CDR2 is YSLEER. On this clone: No cognate antigen has been identified for it. The input lacks base qualities; no much larger clone sits a single base away.

Explained via the paper, the time point label denotes: baseline before first vaccination. Vaccinee samples were obtained from the UK trials COV001 and COV002, which included a single-blind randomized controlled phase 2/3 trial of AZD1222 (ChAdOx1 nCoV-19) in healthy adults. For TCRbeta chain sequencing, PBMC samples were collected from trial participants at day 0 and at day 28 after the second dose. The CDR3 regions of human TCRbeta chains were subjected to immunosequencing. The original pipeline was this. TCRs in the repertoires were compared against a reference library of SARS-CoV-2-specific TCRs that had been generated with the MIRA antigen-specificity platform. Breadth meant the fraction of unique TCRs that were SARS-CoV-2-associated, whereas depth meant the fraction of total T cells that were SARS-CoV-2-associated. Using the MIRA data, each spike-specific TCR was mapped to the spike region that the TCR reacts to and placed in a CD4 or CD8 class. Log10-transformed breadth and depth values were compared by one-way ANOVA with Sidak's multiple comparisons tests. TCRdb obtained this table from immuneACCESS and retained in-frame rearrangements with V and J assigned. These tables miss some clones; where compared with another copy, unresolved V genes account for less than half of the shortfall, and the remainder is unexplained. Clone size and the V and J calls come from that table; the DNA yielded D and trimming. Counted in this sample were roughly 120,000 clones; approximately 85% of them appeared once. Of the sample, just under 9.5% is held by the ten largest clones.

The chain couples TRBV4-3 to TRBJ1-3, with the D gene not clear enough to name. The source of this sequence is an adult in good health. The sample was peripheral blood, taken on day 0 of AZD1222 vaccination. DNA sequence: TGCGCCAGCAGCCAAGATGTGGGTGGAAACACCATATATTTT. This is translated as CASSQDVGGNTIYF.